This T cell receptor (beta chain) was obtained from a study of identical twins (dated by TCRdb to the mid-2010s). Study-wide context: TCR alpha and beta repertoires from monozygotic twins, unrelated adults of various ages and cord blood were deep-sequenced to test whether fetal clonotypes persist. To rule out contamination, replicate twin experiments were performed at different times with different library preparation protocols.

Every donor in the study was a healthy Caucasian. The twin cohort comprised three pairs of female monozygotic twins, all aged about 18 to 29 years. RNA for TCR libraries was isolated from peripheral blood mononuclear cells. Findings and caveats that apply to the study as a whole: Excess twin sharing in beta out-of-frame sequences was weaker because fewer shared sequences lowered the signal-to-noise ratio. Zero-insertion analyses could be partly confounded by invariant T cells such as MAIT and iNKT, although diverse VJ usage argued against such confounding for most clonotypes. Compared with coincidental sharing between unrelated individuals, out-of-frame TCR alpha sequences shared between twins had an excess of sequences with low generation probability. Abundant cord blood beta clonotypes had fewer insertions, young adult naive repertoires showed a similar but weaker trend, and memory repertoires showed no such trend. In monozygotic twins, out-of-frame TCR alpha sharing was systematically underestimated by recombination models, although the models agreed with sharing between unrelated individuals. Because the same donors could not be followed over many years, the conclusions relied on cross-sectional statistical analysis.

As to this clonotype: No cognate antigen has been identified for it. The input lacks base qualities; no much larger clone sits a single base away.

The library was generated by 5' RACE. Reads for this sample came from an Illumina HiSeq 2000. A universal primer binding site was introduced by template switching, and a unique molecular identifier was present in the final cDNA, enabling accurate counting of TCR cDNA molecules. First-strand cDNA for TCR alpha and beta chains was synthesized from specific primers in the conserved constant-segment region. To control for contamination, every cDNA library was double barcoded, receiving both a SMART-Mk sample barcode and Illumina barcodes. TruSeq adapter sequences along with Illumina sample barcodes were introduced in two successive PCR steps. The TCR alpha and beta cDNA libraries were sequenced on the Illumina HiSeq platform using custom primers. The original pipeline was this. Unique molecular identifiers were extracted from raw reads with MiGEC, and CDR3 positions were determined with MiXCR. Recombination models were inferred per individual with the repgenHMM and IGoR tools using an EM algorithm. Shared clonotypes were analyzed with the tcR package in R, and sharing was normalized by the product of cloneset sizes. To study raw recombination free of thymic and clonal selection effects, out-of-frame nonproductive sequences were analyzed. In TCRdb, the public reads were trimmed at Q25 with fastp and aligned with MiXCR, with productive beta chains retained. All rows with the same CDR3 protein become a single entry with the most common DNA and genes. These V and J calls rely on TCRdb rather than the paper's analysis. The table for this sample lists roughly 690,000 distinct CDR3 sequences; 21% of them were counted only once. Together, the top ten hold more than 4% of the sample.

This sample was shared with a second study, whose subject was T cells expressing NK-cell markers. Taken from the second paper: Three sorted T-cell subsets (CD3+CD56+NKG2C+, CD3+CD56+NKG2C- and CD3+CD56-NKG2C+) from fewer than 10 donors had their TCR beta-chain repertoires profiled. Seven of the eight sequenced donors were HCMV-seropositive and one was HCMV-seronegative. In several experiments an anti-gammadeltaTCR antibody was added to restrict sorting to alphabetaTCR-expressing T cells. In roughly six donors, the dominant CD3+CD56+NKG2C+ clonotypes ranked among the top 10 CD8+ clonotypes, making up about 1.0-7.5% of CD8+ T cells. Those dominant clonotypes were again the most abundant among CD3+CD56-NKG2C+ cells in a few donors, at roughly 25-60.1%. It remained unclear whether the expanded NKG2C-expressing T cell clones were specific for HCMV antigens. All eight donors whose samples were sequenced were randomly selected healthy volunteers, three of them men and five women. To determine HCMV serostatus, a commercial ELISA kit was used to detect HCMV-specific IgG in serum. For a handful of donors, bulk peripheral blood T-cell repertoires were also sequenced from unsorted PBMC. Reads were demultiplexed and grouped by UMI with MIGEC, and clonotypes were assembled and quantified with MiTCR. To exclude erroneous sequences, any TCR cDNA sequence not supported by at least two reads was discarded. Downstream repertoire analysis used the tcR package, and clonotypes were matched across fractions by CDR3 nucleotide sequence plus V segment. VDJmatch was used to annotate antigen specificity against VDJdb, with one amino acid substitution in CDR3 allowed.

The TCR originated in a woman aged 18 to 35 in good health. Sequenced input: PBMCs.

The sequenced DNA is TGCGCCATCCGAAGACAGGGTAATTCTTACGAGCAGTACTTC. It encodes CAIRRQGNSYEQYF. The chain joins TRBV10-2 to TRBJ2-7; a stretch of 7 junction bases matches TRBD1. The CDR3 numbers 14 residues from cysteine through phenylalanine. The sequence is cut down to CDR3 DNA, 42 bases in frame from base 1. CDR1 and CDR2, looked up from the germline V gene, are WSHSY and SAAADI. The junction shows trimming of 10 bases on V and 4 bases on J, and the gene matches do not reach 13 bases of it.